The 4 T cell receptor beta chains reported below all come from one sample, sequenced in a study of T cells in Graves' hyperthyroidism and ophthalmopathy. What was amplified from RNA transcripts were TCR beta CDR3 regions. In the first-round RT-PCR of the TCR CDR3, the HTBI primer set was used. Via MiXCR, TCRdb re-called the multiplex PCR reads, giving one row per CDR3 protein. Of 350,000 to 450,000 distinct CDR3 sequences in the sample, 11% to 15% were seen once. Material for sequencing was blood. Source of these receptors: a man in his fifties with Graves' ophthalmopathy.

This clonotype was counted at least ten times. The chain joins TRBV7-2 to TRBJ2-7; D ambiguous. The CDR3 spans 15 residues. CDR1 and CDR2 (germline): SGHTA, FQGNSA. Trimming took 1 base from V and 3 from J, leaving 13 bases between them. CDR3 sequence: CASSLGGVRIYEQYF. CDR3 nucleotides: TGTGCCAGCAGCTTAGGAGGTGTCCGAATCTACGAGCAGTACTTC.

This clonotype was counted between two and nine times. This rearrangement joins TRBV15 to TRBJ2-1; D remains ambiguous. The CDR3 is made up of 13 amino acids. Between the trimmed V and J ends, which lost 0 bases and 8 bases, there was a span of 8 bases. CDR1 LNHNV and CDR2 YYDKDF come from the germline V gene (reference sequence). CDR3 protein: CATSRDGRYEQFF. The CDR3 nucleotides read TGTGCCACCAGCAGAGATGGTCGGTATGAGCAGTTCTTC. Full variable domain (rest looked up from reference TRBV15 and TRBJ2-1): DAMVIQNPRYQVTQFGKPVTLSCSQTLNHNVMYWYQQKSSQAPKLLFHYYDKDFNNEADTPDNFQSRRPNTSFCFLDIRSPGLGDTAMYLCATSRDGRYEQFFGPGTRLTVL.

This chain joins TRBV7-2 and TRBJ2-3, with D maybe TRBD2 (5 bases). Germline CDR1 SGHTA, CDR2 FQGNSA. The V gene lost 8 bases and the J gene lost 2 bases, with 17 bases spanning the gap. There are 15 residues in the CDR3. The CDR3 reads CASAPVGGHTDTQYF. DNA for the CDR3: TGTGCCAGCGCCCCCGTGGGCGGGCACACAGATACGCAGTATTTT.

This clonotype was seen many times. This sequence joins TRBV3-1 and TRBJ1-2, with D perhaps matching TRBD1 (5 bases). Between the trimmed V and J ends, which lost 1 base and 5 bases, there was a span of 17 bases. Germline assignment: CDR1 LGHDT and CDR2 YNNKEL (reference sequence). The CDR3 sequence is 16 residues long. This CDR3 is CASSQGSGGDVYGYTF. The CDR3 DNA is TGTGCCAGCAGCCAAGGGTCCGGGGGGGACGTATATGGCTACACCTTC.